This entry features one TCR beta chain sequence. How the authors handled the data: For nucleated cells, counts were estimated from reference gene primer amplification. The repertoire was sequenced with immunoSEQ multiplex PCR; TCRdb's copy has only in-frame clones and lacks some. V and J calls and clone size are given by that table; D and trimming were obtained from the DNA. The sample includes some 350,000 clones, around 91% seen only once; the top ten take about 7%. Trimming took 6 bases from V and 2 from J, leaving 11 bases between them. CDR3 length: 14 amino acids. CDR1 is MNHNY, CDR2 SVGAGI, per germline (reference sequence). The source of the sample is a study of blood T cell repertoires in COVID-19. On the study more broadly: Sample material is recorded as cDNA or gDNA derived from T cells, B-cell-depleted T cells, or PBMCs.

The V gene is TRBV6-6, the J gene TRBJ1-5; no clear D. This clonotype was sampled from a man aged 18 to 29 with active or convalescent COVID-19. The source material was peripheral blood. CDR3 in amino acids: CASSSKRGNQPQHF. The CDR3, as DNA: TGTGCCAGCAGCTCTAAGAGGGGCAATCAGCCCCAGCATTTT.